Each of the 17 T cell receptor beta chains below was sequenced from the same sample in a study of control samples from healthy donors and cancer patients (dated by TCRdb to 2018 to 2020). The library was prepared using the immunoSEQ multiplex PCR assay. Here the immuneACCESS table is served through TCRdb, limited to in-frame sequences with V and J called. Missing clones are a known gap in these copies; in checked studies unresolved V genes cover under half, and the rest lacks a known reason. In this sample the table shows under 300,000 clones, over 75% of which occur a single time. The ten top clones hold 13% of the sample. Sequenced sample: PBMCs. These receptors were obtained from a woman in her sixties or seventies with lung cancer.

The V gene is TRBV13, the J gene TRBJ1-6; 8 bases line up with TRBD1. The trim removed 3 bases at V and 7 bases at J, leaving 8 bases unmatched. CDR3 length: 16 amino acids. CDR1 is PRHDT and CDR2 is FYEKMQ in the germline V gene (reference sequence). The DNA for the CDR3 is TGTGCCAGCAGCTTCGGGAGGGACAGGTCAAATTCACCCCTCCACTTT. Its translation: CASSFGRDRSNSPLHF.

CDR3 sequence reads: CASSNSTSGANVLTF. The CDR3 DNA reads TGCGCCAGCAGCAACTCTACCTCTGGGGCCAACGTCCTGACTTTC. V is TRBV5-1 and J is TRBJ2-6; D gene unclear. Germline CDR1 is SGHRS and CDR2 is YFSETQ. Trimming cost V 4 bases and J 0 bases, with 8 bases left between them. The CDR3 runs 15 residues. The variable domain in full, completed from reference TRBV5-1 and TRBJ2-6, reads KAGVTQTPRYLIKTRGQQVTLSCSPISGHRSVSWYQQTPGQGLQFLFEYFSETQRNKGNFPGRFSGRQFSNSRSEMNVSTLELGDSALYLCASSNSTSGANVLTFGAGSRLTVL.

This chain joins TRBV11-3 and TRBJ2-1, with D unclear. V was shortened by 5 bases and J by 7 bases, with 9 bases between the two germline ends. The germline V gene encodes CDR1 SGHNT and CDR2 YENEEA. The length of the CDR3 is 12 residues. The CDR3 here is CASSLVGNEQFF. CDR3 DNA sequence: TGTGCCAGCAGCCTGGTCGGGAATGAGCAGTTCTTC.

V and J are TRBV24-1 and TRBJ1-5; D call uncertain. Per the germline V gene, CDR1 is KGHDR and CDR2 is SFDVKD. The CDR3 runs to 13 residues. V was cut by 0 bases and J by 6 bases, with 5 bases left in between. CDR3 nucleotides: TGTGCCACCAGTGATTTGGACGGTCAGCCCCAGCATTTT. Its protein is CATSDLDGQPQHF.

The chain links TRBV3-1 (or the pseudogene TRBV3-2) to TRBJ1-2; D remains ambiguous. Trimming removed 2 bases from V and 4 bases from J, with 8 bases in between. CDR1 and CDR2 from the germline V gene are LGHDT and YNNKEL (reference sequence). CDR3 size: 13 residues. CDR3 sequence (DNA): TGTGCCAGCAGCCAAAGACTGCTCTATGGCTACACCTTC. Amino acid sequence: CASSQRLLYGYTF.

The genes are TRBV27 and TRBJ1-6; D is unclear. Germline V gives CDR1 MNHEY, CDR2 SMNVEV (reference sequence). V was trimmed by 9 bases and J by 0 bases, leaving 12 bases between them. The CDR3 sequence is 15 residues long. The CDR3, as DNA: TGTGCCAGTGCCCAGGAAAGCTCCTATAATTCACCCCTCCACTTT. Its translation is CASAQESSYNSPLHF.

This clone showed up just a few times. This sequence joins TRBV10-3 and TRBJ2-7; weak D call: TRBD1 (7 bases). V was clipped by 6 bases and J by 3 bases, with 12 bases between them. The length of the CDR3 is 13 residues. Germline V gene sequence: CDR1 ENHRY, CDR2 SYGVKD. The CDR3 region is CAISPGGIYEQYF. The CDR3 DNA reads as TGTGCCATCAGCCCAGGGGGGATCTACGAGCAGTACTTC.

The chain combines TRBV10-3 with TRBJ1-2; D not certain. The CDR3 runs to 13 residues. V gave up 5 bases and J gave up 2 bases, with 9 bases separating them. The V gene's germline CDR1 is ENHRY and CDR2 SYGVKD. The CDR3 loop is CAISSGLNYGYTF. The CDR3 nucleotides are TGTGCCATCAGTTCGGGATTAAACTATGGCTACACCTTC.

The genes are TRBV10-3 and TRBJ1-5, with 8 bases aligning to TRBD1. This CDR3 has 15 residues. Trimming removed 10 bases from V and 1 base from J; junction bases left unmatched: 9. Germline V CDR1 and CDR2: ENHRY, SYGVKD. CDR3 nucleotide sequence: TGTGCCACCGTCTCAGGGGGCTCGAGCAATCAGCCCCAGCATTTT. Translation: CATVSGGSSNQPQHF.

The chain combines TRBV6-5 with TRBJ1-4; no reliable D call. Germline CDR1 MNHEY, CDR2 SVGAGI. The CDR3 consists of 16 residues. The V end lost 3 bases, the J end lost 7 bases, and 18 bases lay between the germline ends. DNA of the CDR3: TGTGCCAGCAGTTATCGGGCCGCCGAGACGAGTGAAAAACTGTTTTTT. This translates into CASSYRAAETSEKLFF.

The J gene is TRBJ2-2, the V gene TRBV10-1; 7 bases line up with TRBD2. V gave up 9 bases and J gave up 4 bases; unmatched junction bases: 8. CDR3 length: 14 residues. Germline V gene lookup returns CDR1 WNHNN and CDR2 SYGVQD (reference sequence). CDR3 nucleotide sequence: TGCGCCAGTAAAGAGCGGGGAGGCACCGGGGAGCTGTTTTTT. This encodes CASKERGGTGELFF.

The V gene is TRBV3-1 (or the pseudogene TRBV3-2), the J gene TRBJ1-2, with a possible D match to TRBD1 (5 bases). The V gene's germline CDR1 is LGHDT and CDR2 YNNKEL (reference sequence). There are 14 residues in the CDR3. V lost 0 bases and J 8 bases, leaving 13 bases between the germline ends. CDR3 protein: CASSQDPGDMGYTF. The CDR3 DNA reads TGTGCCAGCAGCCAAGATCCGGGGGATATGGGCTACACCTTC.

A few counts support this clone. V usage is TRBV24-1 and J usage is TRBJ2-7, with 9 bases matching TRBD2. The CDR3 sequence is 15 residues long. CDR1 is KGHDR and CDR2 is SFDVKD in the germline V gene. Trimming cost V 4 bases and J 5 bases; bases outside gene matches: 8. The CDR3 here is CATSESGRTTHEQYF. CDR3 DNA: TGTGCCACCAGTGAGAGCGGGAGGACGACTCACGAGCAGTACTTC.

The chain joins TRBV19 to TRBJ1-1; D might be TRBD1 (5 bases). The V end lost 10 bases, the J end lost 3 bases, and 12 bases lay between the germline ends. The CDR3 has 12 residues. CDR1 is LNHDA, CDR2 SQIVND, per germline (reference sequence). CDR3 in amino acids: CATRDYHTEAFF. In DNA form, the CDR3 reads TGTGCCACCCGGGACTACCACACTGAAGCTTTCTTT.

The chain joins TRBV12-3 or TRBV12-4 to TRBJ2-6; D uncertain. The CDR3 totals 13 residues. Trimming left V 1 base short and J 9 bases short, with 7 bases between. CDR3: CASSLGPGNVLTF. For the CDR3, the DNA is TGTGCCAGCAGTTTAGGCCCAGGCAACGTCCTGACTTTC.

By share, this clone ranks as medium-sized. The chain uses TRBV7-9 and TRBJ2-1, with D maybe TRBD2 (5 bases). Trimming shortened V by 0 bases and J by 13 bases, and 10 bases separated the two germline ends. This CDR3 comprises 12 residues. The germline V gene encodes CDR1 SEHNR and CDR2 FQNEAQ (reference sequence). CDR3 coding DNA: TGTGCCAGCAGCTTAGCAAAGGACTTACAGTTCTTC. It is translated as CASSLAKDLQFF.

J is TRBJ1-3 and V is TRBV5-4, with D possibly being TRBD1 (5 bases). CDR3 length: 14 amino acids. Looked up from germline, CDR1 is SGHNT and CDR2 is YYREEE (reference sequence). Trimming took 0 bases from V and 7 from J, leaving 11 bases between them. CDR3 sequence: CASSLEGRGNTIYF. CDR3 DNA sequence: TGTGCCAGCAGCTTGGAGGGGCGGGGGAACACCATATATTTT.